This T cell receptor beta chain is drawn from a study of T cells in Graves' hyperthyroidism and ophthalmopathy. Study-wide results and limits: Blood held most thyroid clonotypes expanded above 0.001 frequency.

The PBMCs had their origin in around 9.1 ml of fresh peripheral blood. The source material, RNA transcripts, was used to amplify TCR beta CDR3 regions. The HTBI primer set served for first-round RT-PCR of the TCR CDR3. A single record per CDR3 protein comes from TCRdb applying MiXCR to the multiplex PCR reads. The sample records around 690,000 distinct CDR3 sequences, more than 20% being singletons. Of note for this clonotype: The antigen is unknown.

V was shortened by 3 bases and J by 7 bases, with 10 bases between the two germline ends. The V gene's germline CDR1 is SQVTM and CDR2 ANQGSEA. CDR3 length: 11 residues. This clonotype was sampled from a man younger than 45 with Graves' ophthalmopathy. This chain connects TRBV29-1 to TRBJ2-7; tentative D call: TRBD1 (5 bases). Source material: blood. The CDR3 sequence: CSVEAKGEQYF. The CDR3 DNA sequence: TGCAGCGTTGAGGCAAAGGGGGAGCAGTACTTC.